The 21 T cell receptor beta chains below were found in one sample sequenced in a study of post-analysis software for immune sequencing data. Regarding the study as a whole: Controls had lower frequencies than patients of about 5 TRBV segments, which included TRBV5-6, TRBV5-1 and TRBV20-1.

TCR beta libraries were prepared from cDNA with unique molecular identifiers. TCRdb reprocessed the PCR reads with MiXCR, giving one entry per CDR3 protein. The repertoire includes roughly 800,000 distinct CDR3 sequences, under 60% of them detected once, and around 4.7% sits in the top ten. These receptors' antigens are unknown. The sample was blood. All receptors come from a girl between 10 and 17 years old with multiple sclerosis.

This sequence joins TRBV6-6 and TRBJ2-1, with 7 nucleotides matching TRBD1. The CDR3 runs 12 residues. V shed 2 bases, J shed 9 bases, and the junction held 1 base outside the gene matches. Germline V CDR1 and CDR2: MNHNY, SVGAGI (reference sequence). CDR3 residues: CASSYTGVEQFF. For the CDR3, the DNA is TGTGCCAGCAGTTACACAGGGGTTGAGCAGTTCTTC.

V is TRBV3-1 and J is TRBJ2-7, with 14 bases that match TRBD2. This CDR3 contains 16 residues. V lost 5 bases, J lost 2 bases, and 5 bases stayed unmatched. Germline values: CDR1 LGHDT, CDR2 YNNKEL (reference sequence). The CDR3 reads CASSYGTSGRPYEQYF. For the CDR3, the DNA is TGTGCCAGCAGCTACGGGACTAGCGGGAGACCCTACGAGCAGTACTTC.

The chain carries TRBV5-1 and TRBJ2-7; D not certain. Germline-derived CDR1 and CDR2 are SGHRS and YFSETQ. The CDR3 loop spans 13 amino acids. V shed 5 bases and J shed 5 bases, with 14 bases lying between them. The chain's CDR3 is CASRRNSRDEQYF. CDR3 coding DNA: TGCGCCAGCAGAAGAAACAGCCGGGACGAGCAGTACTTC.

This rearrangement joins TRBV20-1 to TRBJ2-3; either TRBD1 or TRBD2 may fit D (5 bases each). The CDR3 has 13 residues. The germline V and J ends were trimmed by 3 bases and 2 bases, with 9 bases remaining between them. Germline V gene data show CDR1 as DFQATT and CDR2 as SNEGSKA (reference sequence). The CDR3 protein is CSASEGYTDTQYF. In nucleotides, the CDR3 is TGCAGTGCTAGTGAGGGGTACACAGATACGCAGTATTTT.

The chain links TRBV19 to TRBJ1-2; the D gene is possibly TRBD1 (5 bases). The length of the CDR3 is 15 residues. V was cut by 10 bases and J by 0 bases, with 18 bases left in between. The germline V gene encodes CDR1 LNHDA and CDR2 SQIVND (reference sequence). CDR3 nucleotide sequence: TGTGCCACTCGACAGTACTCTCCCTCTAACTATGGCTACACCTTC. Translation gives CATRQYSPSNYGYTF.

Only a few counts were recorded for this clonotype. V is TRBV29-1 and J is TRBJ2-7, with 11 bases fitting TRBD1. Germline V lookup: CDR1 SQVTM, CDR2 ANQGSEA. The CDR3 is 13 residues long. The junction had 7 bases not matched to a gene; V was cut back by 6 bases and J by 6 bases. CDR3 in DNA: TGCAGCGTAGACGGGACAGGGGGGTCCGAGCAGTACTTC. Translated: CSVDGTGGSEQYF.

CDR3 protein: CSASWQTVFTDTQYF. CDR3 DNA: TGCAGTGCTAGTTGGCAGACAGTTTTCACAGATACGCAGTATTTT. The genes are TRBV20-1 and TRBJ2-3; D is possibly TRBD1 (5 bases). The CDR3 has 15 residues. Deletions cut 3 bases from V and 2 bases from J, with 15 bases between. Germline V lookup: CDR1 DFQATT, CDR2 SNEGSKA (reference sequence).

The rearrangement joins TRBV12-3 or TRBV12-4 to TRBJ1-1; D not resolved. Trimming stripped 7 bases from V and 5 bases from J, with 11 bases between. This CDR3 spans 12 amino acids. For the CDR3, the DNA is TGTGCCAGCACCGTCGACGGAACTGAAGCTTTCTTT. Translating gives CASTVDGTEAFF.

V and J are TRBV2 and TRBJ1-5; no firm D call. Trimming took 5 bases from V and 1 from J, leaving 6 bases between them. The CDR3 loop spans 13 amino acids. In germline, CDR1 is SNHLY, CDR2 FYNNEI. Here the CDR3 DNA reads TGTGCCAGCAGTACAGAGAGCAATCAGCCCCAGCATTTT. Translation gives CASSTESNQPQHF.

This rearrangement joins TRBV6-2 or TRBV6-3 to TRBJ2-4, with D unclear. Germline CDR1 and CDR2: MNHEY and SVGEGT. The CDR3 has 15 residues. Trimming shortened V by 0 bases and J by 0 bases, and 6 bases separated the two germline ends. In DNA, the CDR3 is TGTGCCAGCAGTTACTCGAGCCTAGCCAAAAACATTCAGTACTTC. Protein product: CASSYSSLAKNIQYF.

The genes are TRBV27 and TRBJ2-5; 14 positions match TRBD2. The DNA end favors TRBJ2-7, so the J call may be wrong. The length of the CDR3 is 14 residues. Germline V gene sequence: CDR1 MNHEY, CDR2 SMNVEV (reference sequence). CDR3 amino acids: CASSRGLAGAEQYF. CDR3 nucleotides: TGTGCCAGCAGTAGGGGACTAGCGGGAGCCGAGCAGTACTTC.

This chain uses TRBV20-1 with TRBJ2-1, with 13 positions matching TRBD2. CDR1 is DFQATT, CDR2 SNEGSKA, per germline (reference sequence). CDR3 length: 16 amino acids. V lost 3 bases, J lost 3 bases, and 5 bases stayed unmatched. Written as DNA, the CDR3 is TGCAGTGCTAGCCAGGGACTAGCGGGATTCTACAATGAGCAGTTCTTC. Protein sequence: CSASQGLAGFYNEQFF.

Written as DNA, the CDR3 is TGTGCCAGCAGTCAGCTCCAGGGGCCCTACAATGAGCAGTTCTTC. Translated: CASSQLQGPYNEQFF. V is TRBV6-6 and J is TRBJ2-1, with a possible D match to TRBD1 (6 bases). Trimming took 5 bases from V and 2 from J, leaving 13 bases between them. Germline V gene data show CDR1 as MNHNY and CDR2 as SVGAGI (reference sequence). The CDR3 has 15 residues.

The CDR3 loop reads CSVRGLSSYEQYF. The CDR3 coding sequence is TGCAGCGTTCGCGGTCTAAGCTCCTACGAGCAGTACTTC. The rearrangement uses TRBV29-1 and TRBJ2-7; the D is unclear. The V end lost 5 bases, the J end lost 0 bases, and 11 bases lay between the germline ends. There are 13 residues in the CDR3. Germline CDR1 SQVTM, CDR2 ANQGSEA.

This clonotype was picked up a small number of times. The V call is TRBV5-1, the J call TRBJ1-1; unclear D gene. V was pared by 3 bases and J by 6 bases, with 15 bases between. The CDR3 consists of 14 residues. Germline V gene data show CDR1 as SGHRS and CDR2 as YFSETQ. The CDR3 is CASSSGGGPPEAFF. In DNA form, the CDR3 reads TGCGCCAGCAGCTCCGGAGGAGGGCCACCTGAAGCTTTCTTT. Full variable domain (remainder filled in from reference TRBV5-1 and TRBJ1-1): KAGVTQTPRYLIKTRGQQVTLSCSPISGHRSVSWYQQTPGQGLQFLFEYFSETQRNKGNFPGRFSGRQFSNSRSEMNVSTLELGDSALYLCASSSGGGPPEAFFGQGTRLTVV.

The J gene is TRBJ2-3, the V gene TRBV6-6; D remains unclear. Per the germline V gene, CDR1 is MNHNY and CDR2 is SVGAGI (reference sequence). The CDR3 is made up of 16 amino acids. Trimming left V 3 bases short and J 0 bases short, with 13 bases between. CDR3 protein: CASSYRSSPSTDTQYF. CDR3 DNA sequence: TGTGCCAGCAGTTATCGATCGTCCCCAAGCACAGATACGCAGTATTTT.

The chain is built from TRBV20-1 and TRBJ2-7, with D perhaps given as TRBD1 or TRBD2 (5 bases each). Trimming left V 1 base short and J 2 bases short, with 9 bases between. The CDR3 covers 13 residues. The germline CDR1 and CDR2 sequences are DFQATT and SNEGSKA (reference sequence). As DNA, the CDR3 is TGCAGTGCTAGAGGTGGGGGAGCCTACGAGCAGTACTTC. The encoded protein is CSARGGGAYEQYF.

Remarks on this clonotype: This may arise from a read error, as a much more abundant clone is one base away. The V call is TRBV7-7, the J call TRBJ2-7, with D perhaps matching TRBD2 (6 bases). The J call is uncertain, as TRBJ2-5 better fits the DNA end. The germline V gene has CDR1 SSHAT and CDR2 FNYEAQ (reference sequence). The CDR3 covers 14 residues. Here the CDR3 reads CASSLTAGKETQYF. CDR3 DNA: TGTGCTAGCAGCTTAACGGCGGGAAAAGAGACCCAGTACTTC.

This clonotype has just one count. The CDR3 sequence is CASRPQGDSETQYF. The CDR3, as DNA: TGCGCCAGCAGACCGCAGGGGGATTCAGAGACCCAGTACTTC. The chain has TRBV5-1 and TRBJ2-5, with 7 bases matching TRBD1. Germline V gives CDR1 SGHRS, CDR2 YFSETQ. The ends lost 5 bases at V and 4 bases at J; junction bases unmatched: 8. This CDR3 region has 14 residues.

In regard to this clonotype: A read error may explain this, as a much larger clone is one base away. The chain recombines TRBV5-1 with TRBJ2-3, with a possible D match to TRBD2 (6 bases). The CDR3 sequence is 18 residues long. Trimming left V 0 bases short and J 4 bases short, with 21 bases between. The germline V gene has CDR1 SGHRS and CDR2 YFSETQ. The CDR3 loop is CASSLDPGSHSSADTQYF. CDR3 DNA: TGCGCCAGCAGCTTGGACCCAGGCTCGCATTCTAGCGCAGATACGCAGTATTTT.

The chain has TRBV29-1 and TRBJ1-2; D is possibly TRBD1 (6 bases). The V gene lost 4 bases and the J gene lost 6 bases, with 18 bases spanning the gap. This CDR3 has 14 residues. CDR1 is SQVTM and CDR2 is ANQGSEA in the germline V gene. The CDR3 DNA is TGCAGCGTTGGTCCCGCGGCGGGGGCTGATGGCTACACCTTC. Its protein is CSVGPAAGADGYTF.